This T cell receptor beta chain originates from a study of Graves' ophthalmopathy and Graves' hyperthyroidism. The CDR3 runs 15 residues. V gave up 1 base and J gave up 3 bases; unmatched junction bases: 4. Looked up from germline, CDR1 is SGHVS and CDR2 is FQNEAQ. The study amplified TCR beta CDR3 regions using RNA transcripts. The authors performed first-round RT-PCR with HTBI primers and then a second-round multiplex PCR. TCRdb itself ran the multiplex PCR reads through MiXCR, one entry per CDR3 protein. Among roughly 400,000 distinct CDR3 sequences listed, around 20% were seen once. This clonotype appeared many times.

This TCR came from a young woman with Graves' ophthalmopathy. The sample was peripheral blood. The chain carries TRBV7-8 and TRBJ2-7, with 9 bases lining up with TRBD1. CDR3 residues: CASSLGPGQGYEQYF. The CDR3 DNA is TGTGCCAGCAGCTTAGGCCCGGGACAGGGCTACGAGCAGTACTTC.